Listed here are 30 T cell receptor beta chains from one sample, sequenced in a study of blood T cell repertoires in COVID-19. Profiling relied on immunoSEQ multiplex PCR, and the TCRdb table lists in-frame clones only, not all of them. The repertoire has roughly 64,000 clones, about 80% of them found once; the top ten carry 12% to 15%. Sequences were obtained from peripheral blood. These receptors were obtained from a man aged 55 to 70 with COVID-19, enrolled during active disease.

The rearrangement uses TRBV11-3 and TRBJ2-1; unclear D gene. In germline, CDR1 is SGHNT, CDR2 YENEEA. Trimming removed 8 bases from V and 4 bases from J, with 6 bases in between. The CDR3 totals 11 residues. Written as DNA, the CDR3 is TGTGCCAGCGCACTATACAATGAGCAGTTCTTC. Protein product: CASALYNEQFF. Based on the CDR3 plus reference TRBV11-3 and TRBJ2-1, the full variable domain is EAGVVQSPRYKIIEKKQPVAFWCNPISGHNTLYWYLQNLGQGPELLIRYENEEAVDDSQLPKDRFSAERLKGVDSTLKIQPAELGDSAVYLCASALYNEQFFGPGTRLTVL.

This clone was counted only a few times. This sequence joins TRBV10-3 and TRBJ2-7; TRBD1 matches at 12 bases. CDR3 length: 13 residues. V was pared by 6 bases and J by 5 bases, with 2 bases of the junction left unmatched. Germline-derived CDR1 and CDR2 are ENHRY and SYGVKD. The CDR3 nucleotides read TGTGCCATCAGGGGGACAGGGGGCGACGAGCAGTACTTC. Translation gives CAIRGTGGDEQYF.

As DNA, the CDR3 is TGTGCCAGCGGGCTACGCTACGAGCAGTACTTC. Amino acids: CASGLRYEQYF. This chain links TRBV12-3 or TRBV12-4 with TRBJ2-7; D call uncertain. The ends were cut back, 8 bases at V and 3 bases at J, with 8 bases in the middle. The CDR3 sequence is 11 residues long.

V is TRBV11-3 and J is TRBJ2-3, with TRBD1 matching over 7 bases. The germline gives CDR1 SGHNT, CDR2 YENEEA. This CDR3 is 17 amino acids long. V trimming: 5 bases; J trimming: 0 bases; junction bases outside the gene matches: 11. CDR3 region: CASSPGTVSPSTDTQYF. The CDR3 DNA reads TGTGCCAGCAGCCCCGGGACAGTCAGCCCTAGCACAGATACGCAGTATTTT.

The chain uses TRBV2 and TRBJ1-1; no definite D call. Trimming stripped 3 bases from V and 5 bases from J, with 4 bases between. CDR3 length: 11 residues. Germline CDR1 is SNHLY and CDR2 is FYNNEI. The CDR3 bases are TGTGCCAGCAGTGAGGAGACTGAAGCTTTCTTT. Its translation: CASSEETEAFF.

This clone has just a few counts. The rearrangement uses TRBV5-5 and TRBJ1-2; 9 nucleotides align to TRBD1. The germline V gene encodes CDR1 SGHKS and CDR2 YYEKEE (reference sequence). The V segment lost 6 bases and the J segment 2 bases; nucleotides outside the gene matches: 5. The CDR3 runs 14 residues. The CDR3 sequence is CASIGQGNNYGYTF. CDR3 DNA sequence: TGTGCCAGCATAGGACAGGGGAACAACTATGGCTACACCTTC. The whole variable domain, filled in from reference TRBV5-5 and TRBJ1-2, reads DAGVTQSPTHLIKTRGQQVTLRCSPISGHKSVSWYQQVLGQGPQFIFQYYEKEERGRGNFPDRFSARQFPNYSSELNVNALLLGDSALYLCASIGQGNNYGYTFGSGTRLTVV.

The V and J genes are TRBV20-1 and TRBJ2-7; no clear D gene. This CDR3 is built from 11 residues. Trimming took 5 bases from V and 4 from J, leaving 9 bases between them. Germline values: CDR1 DFQATT, CDR2 SNEGSKA (reference sequence). Here the CDR3 reads CSAAREYEQYF. CDR3 DNA: TGCAGTGCTGCTAGAGAGTACGAGCAGTACTTC.

The V and J genes are TRBV2 and TRBJ1-3, with D tentatively TRBD1 (5 bases). This CDR3 spans 14 amino acids. Trimming left V 6 bases short and J 2 bases short, with 11 bases between. From germline, CDR1 is SNHLY and CDR2 FYNNEI. The CDR3 region is CASRFRETGNTIYF. The CDR3 coding sequence is TGTGCCAGCAGGTTCAGGGAAACTGGAAACACCATATATTTT.

A few counts support this clone. The chain links TRBV11-3 to TRBJ2-7; D is perhaps TRBD2 (6 bases). Germline-derived CDR1 and CDR2 are SGHNT and YENEEA. V gave up 5 bases and J gave up 2 bases, with 10 bases separating them. CDR3 length equals 13 residues. The CDR3 loop reads CASSTRRAYEQYF. CDR3 sequence (DNA): TGTGCCAGCAGCACCCGGAGGGCCTACGAGCAGTACTTC.

The chain combines TRBV6-1 with TRBJ1-1, with TRBD1 as a possible D gene (6 bases). Germline assignment: CDR1 MNHNS and CDR2 SASEGT. Trimming shortened V by 7 bases and J by 5 bases, and 17 bases separated the two germline ends. The CDR3 consists of 14 residues. CDR3: CASINRAGSTEAFF. CDR3 nucleotides: TGTGCCAGCATCAACAGGGCAGGGTCGACTGAAGCTTTCTTT.

This chain uses TRBV29-1 with TRBJ2-1; tentatively, D is TRBD2 (5 bases). The V gene lost 3 bases and the J gene lost 8 bases, with 17 bases spanning the gap. This CDR3 comprises 14 residues. CDR1 SQVTM and CDR2 ANQGSEA come from the germline V gene. DNA for the CDR3: TGCAGCGTTGATGCCCTAGGGAGTGGGGATGAGCAGTTCTTC. Protein sequence: CSVDALGSGDEQFF.

This clone came up a few times. V is TRBV7-9 and J is TRBJ1-2; TRBD1 matches 7 bases. Losses at the gene ends were 0 bases for V and 13 bases for J; bases not matched to a gene: 5. This CDR3 spans 12 amino acids. The V gene's germline CDR1 is SEHNR and CDR2 FQNEAQ (reference sequence). DNA of the CDR3: TGTGCCAGCAGCTTAGCTGACGACAGGGCCACCTTC. Translating gives CASSLADDRATF. Combining the CDR3 with reference TRBV7-9 and TRBJ1-2 gives the whole variable domain DTGVSQNPRHKITKRGQNVTFRCDPISEHNRLYWYRQTLGQGPEFLTYFQNEAQLEKSRLLSDRFSAERPKGSFSTLEIQRTEQGDSAMYLCASSLADDRATFGSGTRLTVV.

In its sample, this clone was seen a few times. The rearrangement joins TRBV14 to TRBJ2-7; 7 bases line up with TRBD1. CDR1 SGHDN and CDR2 FVKESK come from the germline V gene. The CDR3 has 14 amino acids. The V segment lost 4 bases and the J segment 5 bases; nucleotides outside the gene matches: 8. CDR3 nucleotide sequence: TGTGCCAGCAGCCCCGGGACAGCCCCCCACGAGCAGTACTTC. Its translation is CASSPGTAPHEQYF.

The CDR3 reads CASSYQPEASYEQYF. As DNA, the CDR3 is TGTGCCAGCAGTTACCAGCCAGAGGCCTCCTACGAGCAGTACTTC. This rearrangement joins TRBV6-5 to TRBJ2-7; D is uncertain. V was pared by 2 bases and J by 0 bases, with 11 bases between. The CDR3 is made up of 15 amino acids. Germline V gene data show CDR1 as MNHEY and CDR2 as SVGAGI.

The chain is built from TRBV18 and TRBJ2-7, with 10 bases fitting TRBD2. The germline CDR1 and CDR2 sequences are KGHSH and LQKENI. The V and J ends lost 6 bases and 3 bases, in that order; junction bases with no gene match: 5. The CDR3 is 14 amino acids. The CDR3 bases are TGTGCCAGCTCTCCCCAGCGGGGGGGCTACGAGCAGTACTTC. Amino acid sequence: CASSPQRGGYEQYF.

This chain links TRBV5-1 with TRBJ2-1, with 8 positions matching TRBD2. With 6 bases clipped from V and 4 bases from J, the junction kept 9 bases outside the gene matches. This CDR3 is built from 15 residues. Germline CDR1 is SGHRS and CDR2 is YFSETQ. The CDR3 reads CASMTQGGGYNEQFF. As DNA, the CDR3 is TGCGCCAGCATGACCCAGGGCGGGGGGTACAATGAGCAGTTCTTC.

V gene TRBV7-6 combines with J gene TRBJ2-1; 7 bases align to TRBD2. The CDR3 sequence is 16 residues long. The V segment lost 2 bases and the J segment 3 bases; nucleotides outside the gene matches: 7. CDR1 is SGHVS and CDR2 is FNYEAQ in the germline V gene. CDR3: CASSLSASGFYNEQFF. In DNA, the CDR3 is TGTGCCAGCAGCTTATCGGCTAGCGGATTCTACAATGAGCAGTTCTTC.

This sequence joins TRBV4-1 and TRBJ2-7, with no clear D. Germline V CDR1 and CDR2: MGHRA, YSYEKL. Trimming removed 1 base at V and 9 bases at J, with 19 bases between. CDR3 length: 15 residues. This CDR3 is CASSQAATVRLGQYF. In nucleotides, the CDR3 is TGCGCCAGCAGCCAAGCGGCTACAGTTCGCCTTGGGCAGTACTTC.

This clone was found once. This chain uses TRBV15 with TRBJ1-2; TRBD1 matches at 9 bases. Germline V gene sequence: CDR1 LNHNV, CDR2 YYDKDF (reference sequence). The V segment lost 5 bases and the J segment 5 bases; nucleotides outside the gene matches: 3. This CDR3 is built from 13 residues. Here the CDR3 DNA reads TGTGCCACCAGCGTAGGACAGGGGTATGGCTACACCTTC. Amino acid sequence: CATSVGQGYGYTF.

The CDR3 DNA reads TGTGCCAGTGACAGGGTGCCCCAGCATTTT. The encoded protein is CASDRVPQHF. The chain carries TRBV6-5 and TRBJ1-5, with 7 bases that match TRBD1. The CDR3 sequence is 10 residues long. Looked up from germline, CDR1 is MNHEY and CDR2 is SVGAGI. With 9 bases clipped from V and 9 bases from J, the junction kept 2 bases outside the gene matches.

The rearrangement joins TRBV5-1 to TRBJ2-5; possible D gene TRBD1, 8 bases. The CDR3 sequence is 16 residues long. CDR1 and CDR2 from the germline V gene are SGHRS and YFSETQ. Deletions cut 4 bases from V and 5 bases from J, with 21 bases between. Written as DNA, the CDR3 is TGCGCCAGCAGCCAGGGGGCCAGCGGGACTTTGGAGACCCAGTACTTC. The encoded protein is CASSQGASGTLETQYF. The whole variable domain, remainder taken from reference TRBV5-1 and TRBJ2-5, is KAGVTQTPRYLIKTRGQQVTLSCSPISGHRSVSWYQQTPGQGLQFLFEYFSETQRNKGNFPGRFSGRQFSNSRSEMNVSTLELGDSALYLCASSQGASGTLETQYFGPGTRLLVL.

The chain couples TRBV10-2 to TRBJ2-2; TRBD2 aligns across 10 bases. The CDR3 covers 15 residues. Germline V gene sequence: CDR1 WSHSY, CDR2 SAAADI. Trimming cost V 6 bases and J 1 base; bases outside gene matches: 2. This chain's CDR3 is CASRRLAGNTGELFF. The DNA for the CDR3 is TGCGCCAGCAGACGACTAGCGGGGAACACCGGGGAGCTGTTTTTT.

The rearrangement uses TRBV5-4 and TRBJ2-1; TRBD2 matches 12 bases. The CDR3 totals 14 residues. Germline V gene sequence: CDR1 SGHNT, CDR2 YYREEE (reference sequence). Trimming removed 9 bases from V and 9 bases from J; junction bases left unmatched: 10. CDR3 loop: CATERLAGAREQFF. In DNA, the CDR3 is TGTGCCACCGAACGACTAGCGGGAGCACGTGAGCAGTTCTTC.

The chain carries TRBV4-2 and TRBJ2-3; D uncertain. Germline CDR1 LGHNA, CDR2 YNFKEQ. V was shortened by 1 base and J by 1 base, with 6 bases between the two germline ends. This CDR3 is built from 14 residues. DNA of the CDR3: TGTGCCAGCAGCCAAGGTCGAGGCACAGATACGCAGTATTTT. It specifies CASSQGRGTDTQYF.

This clone was seen a handful of times. V is TRBV20-1 and J is TRBJ2-7, with D unresolved. The V end was cut by 3 bases, the J end by 4 bases, with 7 bases between. Germline V CDR1 and CDR2: DFQATT, SNEGSKA (reference sequence). This CDR3 has 11 residues. CDR3 amino acids: CSASPGYEQYF. CDR3 DNA sequence: TGCAGTGCTAGCCCGGGTTACGAGCAGTACTTC.

The chain has TRBV5-1 and TRBJ1-4; a possible D gene is TRBD1 (6 bases). CDR1 is SGHRS and CDR2 is YFSETQ in the germline V gene. There are 15 residues in the CDR3. V lost 4 bases, J lost 3 bases, and 13 bases lay in between. The CDR3 region is CASSLKDRANEKLFF. The DNA for the CDR3 is TGCGCCAGCAGCCTCAAGGACAGAGCTAATGAAAAACTGTTTTTT.

As DNA, the CDR3 is TGTGCCAGTATCGTCCGGGCAGGGGAGAAAGATCAGCCCCAGCATTTT. This encodes CASIVRAGEKDQPQHF. V and J are TRBV19 and TRBJ1-5, with a weak D call TRBD1 (6 bases). This CDR3 has 16 amino acids. Germline-derived CDR1 and CDR2 are LNHDA and SQIVND (reference sequence). V was trimmed by 7 bases and J by 5 bases, leaving 21 bases between them.

This clone has just a few counts. The J gene is TRBJ2-7, the V gene TRBV4-1, with a possible D match to TRBD1 (5 bases). CDR3 length: 17 amino acids. CDR1 and CDR2 (germline): MGHRA, YSYEKL. V was pared by 3 bases and J by 6 bases, with 24 bases between. The CDR3 coding sequence is TGCGCCAGCAGCCAGCTTCAGCTGGGGCAGGGTAGGGGCGAGCAGTACTTC. Residues: CASSQLQLGQGRGEQYF.

V usage is TRBV28 and J usage is TRBJ2-5, with D maybe TRBD1 (6 bases). This CDR3 has 14 amino acids. Trimming pared 6 bases from V and 4 bases from J, leaving 15 bases between. Germline V CDR1 and CDR2: MDHEN, SYDVKM. The CDR3 DNA reads as TGTGCCAGCAGAGTACAGGGAGCAATAGAGACCCAGTACTTC. Residues: CASRVQGAIETQYF.

This clone was observed once. The chain uses TRBV2 and TRBJ2-1; 8 bases fit TRBD2. With 5 bases clipped from V and 9 bases from J, the junction kept 9 bases outside the gene matches. The CDR3 length is 14 residues. Germline V gives CDR1 SNHLY, CDR2 FYNNEI. The CDR3 loop reads CASSPLTGGTEQFF. The DNA of the CDR3 is TGTGCCAGCAGTCCCCTAACGGGAGGGACTGAGCAGTTCTTC.